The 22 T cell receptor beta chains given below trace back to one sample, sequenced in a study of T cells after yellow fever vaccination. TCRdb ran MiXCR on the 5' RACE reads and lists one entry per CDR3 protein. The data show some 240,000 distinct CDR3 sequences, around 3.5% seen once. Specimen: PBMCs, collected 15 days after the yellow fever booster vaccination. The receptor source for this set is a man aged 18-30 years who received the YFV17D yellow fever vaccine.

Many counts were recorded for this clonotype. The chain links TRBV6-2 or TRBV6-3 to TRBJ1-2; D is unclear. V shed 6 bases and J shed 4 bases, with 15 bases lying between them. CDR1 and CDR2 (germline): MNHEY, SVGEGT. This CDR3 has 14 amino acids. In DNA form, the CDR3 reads TGTGCCAGCAGAAAGCTGAATTCTCTCTATGGCTACACCTTC. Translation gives CASRKLNSLYGYTF.

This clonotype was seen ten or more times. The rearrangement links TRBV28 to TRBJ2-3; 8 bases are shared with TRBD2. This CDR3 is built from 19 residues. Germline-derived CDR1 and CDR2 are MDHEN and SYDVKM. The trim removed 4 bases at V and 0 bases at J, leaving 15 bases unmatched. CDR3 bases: TGTGCCAGCAGTTCGCCCAAGATACTAGCGGCGCCCAGCACAGATACGCAGTATTTT. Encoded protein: CASSSPKILAAPSTDTQYF.

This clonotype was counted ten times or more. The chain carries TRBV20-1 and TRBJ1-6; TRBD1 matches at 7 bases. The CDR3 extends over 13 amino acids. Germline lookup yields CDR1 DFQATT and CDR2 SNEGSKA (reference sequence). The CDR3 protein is CSATGRTNSPLHF. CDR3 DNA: TGCAGCGCGACAGGGCGAACTAATTCACCCCTCCACTTT.

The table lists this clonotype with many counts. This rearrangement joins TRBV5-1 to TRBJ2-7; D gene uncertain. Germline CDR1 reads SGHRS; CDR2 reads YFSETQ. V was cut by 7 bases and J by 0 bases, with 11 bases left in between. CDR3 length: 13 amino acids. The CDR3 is CASSFQVSYEQYF. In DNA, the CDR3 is TGCGCCAGCTCCTTCCAGGTCTCCTACGAGCAGTACTTC.

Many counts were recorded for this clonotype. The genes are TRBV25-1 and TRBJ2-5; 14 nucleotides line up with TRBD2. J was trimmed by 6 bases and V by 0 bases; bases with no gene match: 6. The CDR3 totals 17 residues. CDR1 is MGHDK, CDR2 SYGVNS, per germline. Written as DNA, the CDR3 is TGTGCCAGCAGTGAATATAAGACTAGCGGGGGGGCAAAGACCCAGTACTTC. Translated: CASSEYKTSGGAKTQYF.

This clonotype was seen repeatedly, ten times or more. CDR3 protein: CAISPAGYSGNTIYF. The CDR3 coding sequence is TGTGCCATCAGTCCCGCGGGCTACTCTGGAAACACCATATATTTT. This sequence joins TRBV10-3 and TRBJ1-3; D ambiguous. CDR3 length: 15 amino acids. CDR1 and CDR2 from the germline V gene are ENHRY and SYGVKD. V was pared by 5 bases and J by 0 bases, with 11 bases between.

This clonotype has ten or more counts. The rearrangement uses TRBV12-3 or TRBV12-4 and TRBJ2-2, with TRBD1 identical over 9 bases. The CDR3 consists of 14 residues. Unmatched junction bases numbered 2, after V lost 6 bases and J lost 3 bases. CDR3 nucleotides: TGTGCCAGCAGCGACAGGGGGTACACCGGGGAGCTGTTTTTT. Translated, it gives CASSDRGYTGELFF.

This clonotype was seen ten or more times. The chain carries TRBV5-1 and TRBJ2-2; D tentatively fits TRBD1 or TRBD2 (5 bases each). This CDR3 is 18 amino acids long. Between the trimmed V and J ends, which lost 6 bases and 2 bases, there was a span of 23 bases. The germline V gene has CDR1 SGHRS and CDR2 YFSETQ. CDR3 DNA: TGCGCCAGCATCAAAGACCCTGGGCGTGGGGGAAACACCGGGGAGCTGTTTTTT. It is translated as CASIKDPGRGGNTGELFF.

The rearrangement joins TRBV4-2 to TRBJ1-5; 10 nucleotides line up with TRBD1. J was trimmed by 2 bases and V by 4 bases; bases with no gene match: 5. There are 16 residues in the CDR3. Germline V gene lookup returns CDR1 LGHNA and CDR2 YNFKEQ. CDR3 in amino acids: CASSRGQGEGNQPQHF. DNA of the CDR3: TGTGCCAGCAGCCGCGGACAGGGGGAGGGCAATCAGCCCCAGCATTTT.

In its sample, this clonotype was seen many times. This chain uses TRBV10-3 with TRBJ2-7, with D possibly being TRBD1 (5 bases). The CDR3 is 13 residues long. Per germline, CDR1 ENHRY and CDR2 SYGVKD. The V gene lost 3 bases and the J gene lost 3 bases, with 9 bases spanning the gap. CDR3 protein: CAISEGQGYEQYV. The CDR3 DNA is TGTGCCATCAGTGAAGGGCAGGGCTACGAGCAGTACGTC.

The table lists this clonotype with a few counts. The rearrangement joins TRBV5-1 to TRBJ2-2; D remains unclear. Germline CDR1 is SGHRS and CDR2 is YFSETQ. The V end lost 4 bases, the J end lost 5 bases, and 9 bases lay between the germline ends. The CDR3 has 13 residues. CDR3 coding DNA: TGCGCCAGCAGCAACATAGGGACCGGGGAGCTGTTTTTT. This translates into CASSNIGTGELFF.

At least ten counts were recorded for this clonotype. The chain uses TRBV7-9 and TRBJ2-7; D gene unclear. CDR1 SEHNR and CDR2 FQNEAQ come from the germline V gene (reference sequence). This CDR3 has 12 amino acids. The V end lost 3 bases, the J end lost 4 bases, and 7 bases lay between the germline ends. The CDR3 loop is CASSFSEYEQYV. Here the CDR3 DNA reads TGTGCCAGCAGCTTCTCCGAATACGAGCAGTACGTC.

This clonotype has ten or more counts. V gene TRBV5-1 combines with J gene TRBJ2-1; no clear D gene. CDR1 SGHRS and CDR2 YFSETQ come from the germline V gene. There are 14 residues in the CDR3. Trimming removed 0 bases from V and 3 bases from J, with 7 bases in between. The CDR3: CASSLVPSYNEQFF. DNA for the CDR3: TGCGCCAGCAGCTTGGTGCCTAGCTACAATGAGCAGTTCTTC.

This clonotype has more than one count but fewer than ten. CDR3 bases: TGTGCCAGCAGCCCCGGACGGACTACCTACGAGCAGTACTTC. This codes for CASSPGRTTYEQYF. The V and J genes are TRBV27 and TRBJ2-7; tentative D call: TRBD2 (6 bases). Trimming cost V 6 bases and J 2 bases, with 14 bases left between them. This CDR3 has 14 residues. CDR1 is MNHEY, CDR2 SMNVEV, per germline (reference sequence).

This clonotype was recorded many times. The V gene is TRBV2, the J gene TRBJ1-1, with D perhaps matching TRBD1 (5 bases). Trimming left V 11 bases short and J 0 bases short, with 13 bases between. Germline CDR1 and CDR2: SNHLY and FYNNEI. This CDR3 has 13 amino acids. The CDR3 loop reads CAGRRGMNTEAFF. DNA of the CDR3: TGTGCCGGGCGGAGGGGAATGAACACTGAAGCTTTCTTT.

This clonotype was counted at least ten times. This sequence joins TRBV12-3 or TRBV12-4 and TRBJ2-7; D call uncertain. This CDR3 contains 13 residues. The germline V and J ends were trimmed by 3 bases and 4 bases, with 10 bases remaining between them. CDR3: CASSFGREYEQYV. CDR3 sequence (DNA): TGTGCCAGCAGTTTTGGTAGGGAATACGAGCAGTACGTC.

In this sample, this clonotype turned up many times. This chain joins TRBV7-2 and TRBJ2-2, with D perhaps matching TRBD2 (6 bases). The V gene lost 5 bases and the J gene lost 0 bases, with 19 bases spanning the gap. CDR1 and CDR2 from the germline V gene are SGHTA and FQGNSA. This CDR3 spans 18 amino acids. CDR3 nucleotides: TGTGCCAGCAGCCCGCGAGGTACTAGCTGGTCGAACACCGGGGAGCTGTTTTTT. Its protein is CASSPRGTSWSNTGELFF. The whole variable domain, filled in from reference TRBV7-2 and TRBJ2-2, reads GAGVSQSPSNKVTEKGKDVELRCDPISGHTALYWYRQSLGQGLEFLIYFQGNSAPDKSGLPSDRFSAERTGGSVSTLTIQRTQQEDSAVYLCASSPRGTSWSNTGELFFGEGSRLTVL.

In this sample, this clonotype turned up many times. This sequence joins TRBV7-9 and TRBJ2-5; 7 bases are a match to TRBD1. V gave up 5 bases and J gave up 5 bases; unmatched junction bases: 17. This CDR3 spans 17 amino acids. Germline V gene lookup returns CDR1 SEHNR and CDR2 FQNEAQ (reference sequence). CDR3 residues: CASSPPLRGPAFETQYF. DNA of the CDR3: TGTGCCAGCAGCCCCCCTCTAAGGGGGCCCGCCTTTGAGACCCAGTACTTC.

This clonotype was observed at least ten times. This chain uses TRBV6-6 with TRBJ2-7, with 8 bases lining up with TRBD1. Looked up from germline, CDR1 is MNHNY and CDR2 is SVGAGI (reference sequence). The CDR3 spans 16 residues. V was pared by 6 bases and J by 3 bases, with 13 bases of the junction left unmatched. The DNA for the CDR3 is TGTGCCAGCAGCTCTCCGATGGACAGGGAGGACTACGAGCAGTACTTC. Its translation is CASSSPMDREDYEQYF.

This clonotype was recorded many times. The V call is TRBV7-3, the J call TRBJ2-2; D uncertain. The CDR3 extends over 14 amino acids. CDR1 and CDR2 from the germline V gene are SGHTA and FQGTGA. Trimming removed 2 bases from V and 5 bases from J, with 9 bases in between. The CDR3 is CASSLVGRTGELFF. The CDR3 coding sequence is TGTGCCAGCAGCTTAGTAGGGCGAACCGGGGAGCTGTTTTTT.

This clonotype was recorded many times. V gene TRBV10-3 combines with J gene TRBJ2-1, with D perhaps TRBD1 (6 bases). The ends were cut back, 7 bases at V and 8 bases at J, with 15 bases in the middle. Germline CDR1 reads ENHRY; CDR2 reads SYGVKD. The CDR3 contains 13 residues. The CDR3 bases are TGTGCCATCACCCCCGGGCAGGGGCATGAGCAGTTCTTC. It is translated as CAITPGQGHEQFF.

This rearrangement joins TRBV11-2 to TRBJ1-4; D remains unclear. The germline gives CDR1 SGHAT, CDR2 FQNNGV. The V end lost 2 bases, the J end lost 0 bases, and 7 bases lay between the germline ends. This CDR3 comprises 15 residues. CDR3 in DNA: TGTGCCAGCAGCTTATTTCCATCAACTAATGAAAAACTGTTTTTT. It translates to CASSLFPSTNEKLFF.